Listed here is a single T cell receptor (beta chain). As handled by the study authors: Reference gene primer amplification in the assay estimated nucleated cell counts. Produced via immunoSEQ multiplex PCR; TCRdb's table is partial and in-frame only. From that table come the V and J calls and clone size; the DNA was used to work out D and trimming. Among 180,000 or so clones listed, 89% were seen once. The CDR3 is made up of 18 amino acids. V lost 4 bases, J lost 5 bases, and 13 bases stayed unmatched. Germline lookup yields CDR1 SGHVS and CDR2 FQNEAQ. These data originate in a study of blood T cell repertoires in COVID-19. Study-level information: Samples taken during acute and convalescent COVID-19 were collected in the United States, Italy and Spain.

The sequencing sample was made of peripheral blood. The clonotype was recovered from a man aged 40-55 years with acute or convalescent COVID-19. V and J are TRBV7-8 and TRBJ2-1, with TRBD2 matching 11 bases. This CDR3 reads CASSSYRGASGGHNEQFF. Here the CDR3 DNA reads TGTGCCAGCAGCTCTTATAGGGGGGCTAGCGGGGGGCACAATGAGCAGTTCTTC.